This T cell receptor beta chain was captured by sequencing in a study of blood T cell repertoires in COVID-19 (dated by TCRdb to 2018 to 2020). Background for the entire study: Samples covering the acute and convalescent phases of COVID-19 were provided by collaborators in the United States, Italy and Spain. The material from the prospective study consisted of cDNA or gDNA derived from T cells, B-cell-depleted T cells, or PBMCs. Deeply sampled blood TCRbeta repertoires from subjects exposed to, actively infected with, or recovered from COVID-19 were included in the dataset. The repertoires were released in a freely available public database intended as a resource for research on the immune response to SARS-CoV-2. Samples came from the ongoing ImmuneRACE study (first 160 participants) plus 1,254 subjects from 6 global collaborators. Nearly every sample came with metadata listing a de-identified subject ID, COVID-19 status, age in years and sex. Where available, HLA class I and class II types were obtained from metadata supplied by the sample provider rather than from assay-based typing. Results and caveats for the whole study, not just this receptor: The amount of clinical and demographic metadata varied by source and participant and was provided uncurated.

CDR1 and CDR2, per the germline V gene, are KGHSH and LQKENI. V loses 0 bases of germline sequence and J loses 0 bases, and the interval between the two ends is 12 bases. The CDR3 runs 17 residues from the cysteine to the phenylalanine. CDR3 DNA is the only sequence kept; it has 51 bases, read in frame from the first base. Points on this clone: Its antigen target is currently unknown. Nothing much larger sits one base from this clone, and base qualities are not available.

TCRbeta CDR3 regions were amplified from genomic DNA by means of the immunoSEQ Assay, a bias-controlled multiplex PCR. Per the original workflow: Within the assay, amplification of reference gene primers was used to estimate how many nucleated cells each sample contained. To quantify the absolute abundance of each unique TCRbeta CDR3 rearrangement, sequence reads were collapsed and filtered. For each sample, productive Simpson clonality was calculated as the square root of Simpson's diversity index over productive rearrangements. The source is immuneACCESS, and TCRdb retained only in-frame sequences with V and J called. Part of the clones is not carried over; for the studies checked, unresolved V genes explain less than half of this, and the remainder is unexplained. That table supplies the V and J calls and clone size; D and trimming were determined from the DNA. This sample has 55,000 to 80,000 clones in its table, and about 81% of those were observed once. The top ten clones comprise roughly 9.2% of the sample.

Each collaborating institution followed its own protocols to collect whole blood in K2EDTA tubes. For TCRbeta analysis, collaborators shipped samples in one of three forms: frozen whole blood, isolated PBMCs, or DNA extracted from either of those sample types. The TCR comes from a human donor in a cohort sampled during active COVID-19. Sequencing input: peripheral blood. The receptor chain draws on TRBV18 and TRBJ2-1, with TRBD1 perhaps the D gene, on 6 matching bases. At the DNA level, the sequence is TGTGCCAGCTCACCACCGGGGGCCGGTAGCTCCTACAATGAGCAGTTCTTC. Translated, it gives CASSPPGAGSSYNEQFF.